These 31 T cell receptor beta chains share one sample of origin, sequenced in a study of CD8 T cells in Susac syndrome. RNA, at roughly 0.45 to 1 ug, was reverse transcribed with random hexamers. TCRdb reanalysed the immunoSEQ multiplex PCR reads using MiXCR and keeps one entry per CDR3 protein. The sample records about 300,000 distinct CDR3 sequences, about 88% being singletons. Material: CD8+ T cells from PBMCs. All receptors derive from a human donor with multiple sclerosis.

This chain connects TRBV28 to TRBJ2-7; no clear D gene. Trimming pared 6 bases from V and 1 base from J, leaving 10 bases between. The CDR3 sequence is 13 residues long. Germline loops: CDR1 MDHEN, CDR2 SYDVKM. The CDR3 sequence is CASSPQWSYEQYF. CDR3 nucleotides: TGTGCCAGCAGCCCACAGTGGTCCTACGAGCAGTACTTC.

The V gene is TRBV19, the J gene TRBJ2-1, with D maybe TRBD2 (5 bases). This CDR3 contains 14 residues. V was trimmed by 0 bases and J by 6 bases, leaving 9 bases between them. CDR1 and CDR2 (germline): LNHDA, SQIVND (reference sequence). For the CDR3, the DNA is TGTGCCAGTAGTATAGAATTCGGACTCAATGAGCAGTTCTTC. It yields the protein CASSIEFGLNEQFF.

The CDR3 protein is CASSLRVGGITDTQYF. The CDR3 DNA reads TGCGCCAGCAGCCTCCGGGTAGGGGGGATCACAGATACGCAGTATTTT. The V call is TRBV5-1, the J call TRBJ2-3; D is tentatively TRBD1 or TRBD2 (6 bases each). V was cut by 4 bases and J by 2 bases, with 17 bases left in between. This CDR3 has 16 amino acids. In germline, CDR1 is SGHRS, CDR2 YFSETQ.

CDR3 protein: CASSRRASSYNEQFF. CDR3 in DNA: TGTGCCAGCAGCCGCCGCGCCAGCTCCTACAATGAGCAGTTCTTC. The chain employs TRBV28 and TRBJ2-1; no reliable D call. Trimming took off 6 bases at V and 0 bases at J, with 12 bases between the two ends. This CDR3 spans 15 amino acids. Per germline, CDR1 MDHEN and CDR2 SYDVKM.

The chain employs TRBV27 and TRBJ2-3, with D possibly matching TRBD2 (7 bases). Germline V gives CDR1 MNHEY, CDR2 SMNVEV (reference sequence). Trimming shortened V by 8 bases and J by 6 bases, and 18 bases separated the two germline ends. The CDR3 sequence is 14 residues long. For the CDR3, the DNA is TGTGCCAGCGGGGGGGGGCTACCCTCCGATACGCAGTATTTT. Its translation is CASGGGLPSDTQYF.

This clonotype was recorded only once. The CDR3 is CASSFTRTYTDTQYF. Here the CDR3 DNA reads TGTGCCAGCAGTTTCACGAGAACGTACACAGATACGCAGTATTTT. The J gene is TRBJ2-3, the V gene TRBV6-2 or TRBV6-3, with D unclear. The CDR3 is made up of 15 amino acids. The germline V gene encodes CDR1 MNHEY and CDR2 SVGEGT. Trimming took off 4 bases at V and 2 bases at J, with 13 bases between the two ends.

CDR3 in amino acids: CASRSPGQGSNQPQHF. CDR3 nucleotide sequence: TGTGCCAGCAGATCTCCGGGACAGGGAAGCAATCAGCCCCAGCATTTT. The chain has TRBV12-3 or TRBV12-4 and TRBJ1-5, with TRBD1 matching 9 bases. The ends lost 6 bases at V and 1 base at J; junction bases unmatched: 7. This CDR3 spans 16 amino acids.

The J gene is TRBJ2-5, the V gene TRBV10-3, with a possible D match to TRBD2 (7 bases). Germline V gene lookup returns CDR1 ENHRY and CDR2 SYGVKD. Trimming stripped 4 bases from V and 2 bases from J, with 17 bases between. The CDR3 spans 16 residues. The CDR3 loop is CAISGGGASLQETQYF. For the CDR3, the DNA is TGTGCCATCAGTGGTGGGGGGGCCAGCCTGCAAGAGACCCAGTACTTC.

The chain links TRBV7-9 to TRBJ2-7, with D perhaps TRBD1 or TRBD2 (5 bases each). The CDR3 runs 16 residues. Germline V lookup: CDR1 SEHNR, CDR2 FQNEAQ (reference sequence). V shed 1 base and J shed 4 bases, with 17 bases lying between them. CDR3 nucleotides: TGTGCCAGCAGCTTAGGGAGCGGACAACTAAGGTACGAGCAGTACTTC. Translation: CASSLGSGQLRYEQYF.

The rearrangement links TRBV7-9 to TRBJ2-1; 12 bases align to TRBD2. This CDR3 region has 16 residues. The germline V gene encodes CDR1 SEHNR and CDR2 FQNEAQ (reference sequence). Germline trimming cut 4 bases from V and 8 bases from J; bases unmatched to any gene: 9. The CDR3 nucleotides read TGTGCCAGCAGCTCATTACTAGCGGGAGGTAGCGATGAGCAGTTCTTC. Residues: CASSSLLAGGSDEQFF.

The J gene is TRBJ1-2, the V gene TRBV30; 9 bases fit TRBD1. Germline CDR1 and CDR2: GTSNPN and SVGIG (reference sequence). J was trimmed by 4 bases and V by 1 base; bases with no gene match: 1. The CDR3 runs 13 residues. The CDR3 reads CAWSGQGGYGYTF. The CDR3 coding sequence is TGTGCCTGGAGTGGACAGGGGGGCTATGGCTACACCTTC.

This sequence joins TRBV30 and TRBJ1-4; weak D call: TRBD1 (6 bases). There are 14 residues in the CDR3. The germline CDR1 and CDR2 sequences are GTSNPN and SVGIG (reference sequence). V lost 0 bases and J 8 bases, leaving 13 bases between the germline ends. The CDR3 DNA reads as TGTGCCTGGAGTGTACTGGGGGGGCTCGAAAAACTGTTTTTT. Translating it yields CAWSVLGGLEKLFF.

The chain links TRBV15 to TRBJ2-2; the D is unclear. Per the germline V gene, CDR1 is LNHNV and CDR2 is YYDKDF (reference sequence). The CDR3 totals 16 residues. The V end was cut by 1 base, the J end by 3 bases, with 12 bases between. CDR3 coding DNA: TGTGCCACCAGCAGAGGGAACCAAGATTACACCGGGGAGCTGTTTTTT. This translates into CATSRGNQDYTGELFF.

The J gene is TRBJ2-1, the V gene TRBV12-3 or TRBV12-4; D remains ambiguous. The germline V and J ends were trimmed by 10 bases and 8 bases, with 6 bases remaining between them. The CDR3 has 9 amino acids. Here the CDR3 reads CATEDEQFF. The CDR3 coding sequence is TGTGCCACCGAGGATGAGCAGTTCTTC.

The chain recombines TRBV20-1 with TRBJ1-4, with D unclear. Trimming removed 4 bases at V and 0 bases at J, with 15 bases between. The germline gives CDR1 DFQATT, CDR2 SNEGSKA (reference sequence). CDR3 length: 16 amino acids. The CDR3 is CSATHWETATNEKLFF. CDR3 coding DNA: TGCAGTGCTACCCATTGGGAGACTGCAACTAATGAAAAACTGTTTTTT.

This rearrangement joins TRBV25-1 to TRBJ2-1, with 9 bases identical to TRBD1. After removal of 2 bases from V and 7 bases from J, the junction contained 6 bases not matched to a gene. The germline V gene encodes CDR1 MGHDK and CDR2 SYGVNS. The CDR3 is 15 residues long. CDR3 region: CASSERGTGFNEQFF. In DNA form, the CDR3 reads TGTGCCAGCAGTGAAAGGGGGACAGGGTTTAATGAGCAGTTCTTC.

In DNA form, the CDR3 reads TGTGCCAGCAGTTGGGTCTCCTACGAGCAGTACTTC. It encodes CASSWVSYEQYF. The chain links TRBV12-3 or TRBV12-4 to TRBJ2-7; D is undetermined. This CDR3 has 12 residues. The V end lost 4 bases, the J end lost 0 bases, and 4 bases lay between the germline ends.

The chain links TRBV7-9 to TRBJ2-3; D possibly corresponds to TRBD2 (5 bases). V was clipped by 6 bases and J by 8 bases, with 18 bases between them. The length of the CDR3 is 14 residues. The germline gives CDR1 SEHNR, CDR2 FQNEAQ (reference sequence). In nucleotides, the CDR3 is TGTGCCAGCAGTTCACCAGCGTTGGCGGGTACGCAGTATTTT. Its protein is CASSSPALAGTQYF.

V usage is TRBV20-1 and J usage is TRBJ2-3; D uncertain. V lost 0 bases and J lost 3, with 13 bases in between. CDR1 DFQATT and CDR2 SNEGSKA come from the germline V gene (reference sequence). The CDR3 loop spans 15 amino acids. CDR3 nucleotides: TGCAGTGCTAGAGATCTTTGGGCTATAACAGATACGCAGTATTTT. It yields the protein CSARDLWAITDTQYF.

The rearrangement links TRBV19 to TRBJ2-1, with 9 positions matching TRBD1. The trim removed 4 bases at V and 5 bases at J, leaving 6 bases unmatched. The CDR3 runs to 15 residues. Germline V gene lookup returns CDR1 LNHDA and CDR2 SQIVND (reference sequence). The CDR3: CASSNGGDRDNEQFF. In DNA, the CDR3 is TGTGCCAGTAGTAATGGGGGGGACAGGGACAATGAGCAGTTCTTC.

This chain connects TRBV6-5 to TRBJ2-5; 9 nucleotides line up with TRBD2. Germline trimming cut 6 bases from V and 1 base from J; bases unmatched to any gene: 6. The CDR3 has 15 amino acids. CDR1 is MNHEY and CDR2 is SVGAGI in the germline V gene. The CDR3 sequence: CASSPSGGFQETQYF. The CDR3 region has the DNA TGTGCCAGCAGCCCCAGCGGGGGGTTCCAAGAGACCCAGTACTTC.

The chain links TRBV27 to TRBJ1-5, with D perhaps matching TRBD1 (5 bases). Trimming pared 8 bases from V and 6 bases from J, leaving 14 bases between. In germline, CDR1 is MNHEY, CDR2 SMNVEV (reference sequence). The CDR3 runs 13 residues. CDR3 nucleotide sequence: TGTGCCAGCGCATGGGGCGTTGGTCAGCCCCAGCATTTT. Its translation: CASAWGVGQPQHF.

This sequence joins TRBV7-9 and TRBJ2-7, with TRBD2 as a possible D gene (5 bases). V was shortened by 7 bases and J by 0 bases, with 16 bases between the two germline ends. This CDR3 region has 15 residues. Germline CDR1 and CDR2: SEHNR and FQNEAQ (reference sequence). The CDR3 is CASTGSDEVSYEQYF. The CDR3 bases are TGTGCCAGCACGGGGAGCGATGAAGTCTCCTACGAGCAGTACTTC.

The chain carries TRBV13 and TRBJ2-7; D is ambiguous. V lost 5 bases, J lost 2 bases, and 16 bases lay in between. CDR1 and CDR2 from the germline V gene are PRHDT and FYEKMQ (reference sequence). There are 15 residues in the CDR3. CDR3 coding DNA: TGTGCCAGCAGCCTCTTTGGAGCTAGGACCTACGAGCAGTACTTC. This codes for CASSLFGARTYEQYF.

The rearrangement joins TRBV5-5 to TRBJ2-1; 11 bases align to TRBD2. Unmatched junction bases numbered 8, after V lost 4 bases and J lost 2 bases. From germline, CDR1 is SGHKS and CDR2 YYEKEE (reference sequence). The CDR3 covers 17 residues. The CDR3 coding sequence is TGTGCCAGCAGCCTCGAATTTAGCGGGGGGGCCTACAATGAGCAGTTCTTC. This encodes CASSLEFSGGAYNEQFF.

This clonotype was detected only once. The rearrangement joins TRBV29-1 to TRBJ2-7, with 8 positions matching TRBD1. V was clipped by 0 bases and J by 4 bases; unmatched bases: 8. Looked up from germline, CDR1 is SQVTM and CDR2 is ANQGSEA. This CDR3 comprises 15 residues. Here the CDR3 reads CSVEDRGQATYEQYF. CDR3 DNA sequence: TGCAGCGTTGAAGATAGGGGACAGGCTACTTACGAGCAGTACTTC.

The chain has TRBV2 and TRBJ2-7; TRBD1 aligns across 7 bases. Trimming took 5 bases from V and 3 from J; bases not matched to a gene: 7. In germline, CDR1 is SNHLY, CDR2 FYNNEI. This CDR3 contains 14 residues. The CDR3 region has the DNA TGTGCCAGCAGTCCGACAGGGAGTGACTACGAGCAGTACTTC. This codes for CASSPTGSDYEQYF.

The chain carries TRBV6-4 and TRBJ1-1, with TRBD1 matching 8 bases. Germline V gene sequence: CDR1 MRHNA, CDR2 SNTAGT. This CDR3 spans 11 amino acids. J gave up 6 bases and V 6 bases, and 0 bases lay outside the gene matches. This CDR3 is CASRQGAEAFF. The CDR3 region has the DNA TGTGCCAGCAGACAGGGGGCTGAAGCTTTCTTT.

The chain recombines TRBV19 with TRBJ2-3; 14 bases are shared with TRBD2. Germline CDR1 reads LNHDA; CDR2 reads SQIVND (reference sequence). This CDR3 region has 17 residues. V dropped 2 bases and J dropped 4; count of bases not matched to a gene: 5. This chain's CDR3 is CASSITGTSGRADTQYF. DNA of the CDR3: TGTGCCAGTAGTATAACCGGGACTAGCGGGAGAGCAGATACGCAGTATTTT. Drawing the rest from reference TRBV19 and TRBJ2-3, the complete variable domain is DGGITQSPKYLFRKEGQNVTLSCEQNLNHDAMYWYRQDPGQGLRLIYYSQIVNDFQKGDIAEGYSVSREKKESFPLTVTSAQKNPTAFYLCASSITGTSGRADTQYFGPGTRLTVL.

The sample holds a few counts of this clonotype. This chain links TRBV4-1 with TRBJ2-6; no clear D. CDR3 length: 14 amino acids. CDR1 is MGHRA, CDR2 YSYEKL, per germline. Trimming left V 1 base short and J 1 base short, with 2 bases between. The CDR3 coding sequence is TGCGCCAGCAGCCAAGTGTCTGGGGCCAACGTCCTGACTTTC. It yields the protein CASSQVSGANVLTF.

The rearrangement links TRBV30 to TRBJ1-5, with 7 nucleotides matching TRBD1. The CDR3 length is 15 residues. Per the germline V gene, CDR1 is GTSNPN and CDR2 is SVGIG (reference sequence). Trimming took 1 base from V and 4 from J; bases not matched to a gene: 7. The CDR3 DNA sequence: TGTGCCTGGAGTGGAAACGACAGGGCAAATCAGCCCCAGCATTTT. Protein sequence: CAWSGNDRANQPQHF.